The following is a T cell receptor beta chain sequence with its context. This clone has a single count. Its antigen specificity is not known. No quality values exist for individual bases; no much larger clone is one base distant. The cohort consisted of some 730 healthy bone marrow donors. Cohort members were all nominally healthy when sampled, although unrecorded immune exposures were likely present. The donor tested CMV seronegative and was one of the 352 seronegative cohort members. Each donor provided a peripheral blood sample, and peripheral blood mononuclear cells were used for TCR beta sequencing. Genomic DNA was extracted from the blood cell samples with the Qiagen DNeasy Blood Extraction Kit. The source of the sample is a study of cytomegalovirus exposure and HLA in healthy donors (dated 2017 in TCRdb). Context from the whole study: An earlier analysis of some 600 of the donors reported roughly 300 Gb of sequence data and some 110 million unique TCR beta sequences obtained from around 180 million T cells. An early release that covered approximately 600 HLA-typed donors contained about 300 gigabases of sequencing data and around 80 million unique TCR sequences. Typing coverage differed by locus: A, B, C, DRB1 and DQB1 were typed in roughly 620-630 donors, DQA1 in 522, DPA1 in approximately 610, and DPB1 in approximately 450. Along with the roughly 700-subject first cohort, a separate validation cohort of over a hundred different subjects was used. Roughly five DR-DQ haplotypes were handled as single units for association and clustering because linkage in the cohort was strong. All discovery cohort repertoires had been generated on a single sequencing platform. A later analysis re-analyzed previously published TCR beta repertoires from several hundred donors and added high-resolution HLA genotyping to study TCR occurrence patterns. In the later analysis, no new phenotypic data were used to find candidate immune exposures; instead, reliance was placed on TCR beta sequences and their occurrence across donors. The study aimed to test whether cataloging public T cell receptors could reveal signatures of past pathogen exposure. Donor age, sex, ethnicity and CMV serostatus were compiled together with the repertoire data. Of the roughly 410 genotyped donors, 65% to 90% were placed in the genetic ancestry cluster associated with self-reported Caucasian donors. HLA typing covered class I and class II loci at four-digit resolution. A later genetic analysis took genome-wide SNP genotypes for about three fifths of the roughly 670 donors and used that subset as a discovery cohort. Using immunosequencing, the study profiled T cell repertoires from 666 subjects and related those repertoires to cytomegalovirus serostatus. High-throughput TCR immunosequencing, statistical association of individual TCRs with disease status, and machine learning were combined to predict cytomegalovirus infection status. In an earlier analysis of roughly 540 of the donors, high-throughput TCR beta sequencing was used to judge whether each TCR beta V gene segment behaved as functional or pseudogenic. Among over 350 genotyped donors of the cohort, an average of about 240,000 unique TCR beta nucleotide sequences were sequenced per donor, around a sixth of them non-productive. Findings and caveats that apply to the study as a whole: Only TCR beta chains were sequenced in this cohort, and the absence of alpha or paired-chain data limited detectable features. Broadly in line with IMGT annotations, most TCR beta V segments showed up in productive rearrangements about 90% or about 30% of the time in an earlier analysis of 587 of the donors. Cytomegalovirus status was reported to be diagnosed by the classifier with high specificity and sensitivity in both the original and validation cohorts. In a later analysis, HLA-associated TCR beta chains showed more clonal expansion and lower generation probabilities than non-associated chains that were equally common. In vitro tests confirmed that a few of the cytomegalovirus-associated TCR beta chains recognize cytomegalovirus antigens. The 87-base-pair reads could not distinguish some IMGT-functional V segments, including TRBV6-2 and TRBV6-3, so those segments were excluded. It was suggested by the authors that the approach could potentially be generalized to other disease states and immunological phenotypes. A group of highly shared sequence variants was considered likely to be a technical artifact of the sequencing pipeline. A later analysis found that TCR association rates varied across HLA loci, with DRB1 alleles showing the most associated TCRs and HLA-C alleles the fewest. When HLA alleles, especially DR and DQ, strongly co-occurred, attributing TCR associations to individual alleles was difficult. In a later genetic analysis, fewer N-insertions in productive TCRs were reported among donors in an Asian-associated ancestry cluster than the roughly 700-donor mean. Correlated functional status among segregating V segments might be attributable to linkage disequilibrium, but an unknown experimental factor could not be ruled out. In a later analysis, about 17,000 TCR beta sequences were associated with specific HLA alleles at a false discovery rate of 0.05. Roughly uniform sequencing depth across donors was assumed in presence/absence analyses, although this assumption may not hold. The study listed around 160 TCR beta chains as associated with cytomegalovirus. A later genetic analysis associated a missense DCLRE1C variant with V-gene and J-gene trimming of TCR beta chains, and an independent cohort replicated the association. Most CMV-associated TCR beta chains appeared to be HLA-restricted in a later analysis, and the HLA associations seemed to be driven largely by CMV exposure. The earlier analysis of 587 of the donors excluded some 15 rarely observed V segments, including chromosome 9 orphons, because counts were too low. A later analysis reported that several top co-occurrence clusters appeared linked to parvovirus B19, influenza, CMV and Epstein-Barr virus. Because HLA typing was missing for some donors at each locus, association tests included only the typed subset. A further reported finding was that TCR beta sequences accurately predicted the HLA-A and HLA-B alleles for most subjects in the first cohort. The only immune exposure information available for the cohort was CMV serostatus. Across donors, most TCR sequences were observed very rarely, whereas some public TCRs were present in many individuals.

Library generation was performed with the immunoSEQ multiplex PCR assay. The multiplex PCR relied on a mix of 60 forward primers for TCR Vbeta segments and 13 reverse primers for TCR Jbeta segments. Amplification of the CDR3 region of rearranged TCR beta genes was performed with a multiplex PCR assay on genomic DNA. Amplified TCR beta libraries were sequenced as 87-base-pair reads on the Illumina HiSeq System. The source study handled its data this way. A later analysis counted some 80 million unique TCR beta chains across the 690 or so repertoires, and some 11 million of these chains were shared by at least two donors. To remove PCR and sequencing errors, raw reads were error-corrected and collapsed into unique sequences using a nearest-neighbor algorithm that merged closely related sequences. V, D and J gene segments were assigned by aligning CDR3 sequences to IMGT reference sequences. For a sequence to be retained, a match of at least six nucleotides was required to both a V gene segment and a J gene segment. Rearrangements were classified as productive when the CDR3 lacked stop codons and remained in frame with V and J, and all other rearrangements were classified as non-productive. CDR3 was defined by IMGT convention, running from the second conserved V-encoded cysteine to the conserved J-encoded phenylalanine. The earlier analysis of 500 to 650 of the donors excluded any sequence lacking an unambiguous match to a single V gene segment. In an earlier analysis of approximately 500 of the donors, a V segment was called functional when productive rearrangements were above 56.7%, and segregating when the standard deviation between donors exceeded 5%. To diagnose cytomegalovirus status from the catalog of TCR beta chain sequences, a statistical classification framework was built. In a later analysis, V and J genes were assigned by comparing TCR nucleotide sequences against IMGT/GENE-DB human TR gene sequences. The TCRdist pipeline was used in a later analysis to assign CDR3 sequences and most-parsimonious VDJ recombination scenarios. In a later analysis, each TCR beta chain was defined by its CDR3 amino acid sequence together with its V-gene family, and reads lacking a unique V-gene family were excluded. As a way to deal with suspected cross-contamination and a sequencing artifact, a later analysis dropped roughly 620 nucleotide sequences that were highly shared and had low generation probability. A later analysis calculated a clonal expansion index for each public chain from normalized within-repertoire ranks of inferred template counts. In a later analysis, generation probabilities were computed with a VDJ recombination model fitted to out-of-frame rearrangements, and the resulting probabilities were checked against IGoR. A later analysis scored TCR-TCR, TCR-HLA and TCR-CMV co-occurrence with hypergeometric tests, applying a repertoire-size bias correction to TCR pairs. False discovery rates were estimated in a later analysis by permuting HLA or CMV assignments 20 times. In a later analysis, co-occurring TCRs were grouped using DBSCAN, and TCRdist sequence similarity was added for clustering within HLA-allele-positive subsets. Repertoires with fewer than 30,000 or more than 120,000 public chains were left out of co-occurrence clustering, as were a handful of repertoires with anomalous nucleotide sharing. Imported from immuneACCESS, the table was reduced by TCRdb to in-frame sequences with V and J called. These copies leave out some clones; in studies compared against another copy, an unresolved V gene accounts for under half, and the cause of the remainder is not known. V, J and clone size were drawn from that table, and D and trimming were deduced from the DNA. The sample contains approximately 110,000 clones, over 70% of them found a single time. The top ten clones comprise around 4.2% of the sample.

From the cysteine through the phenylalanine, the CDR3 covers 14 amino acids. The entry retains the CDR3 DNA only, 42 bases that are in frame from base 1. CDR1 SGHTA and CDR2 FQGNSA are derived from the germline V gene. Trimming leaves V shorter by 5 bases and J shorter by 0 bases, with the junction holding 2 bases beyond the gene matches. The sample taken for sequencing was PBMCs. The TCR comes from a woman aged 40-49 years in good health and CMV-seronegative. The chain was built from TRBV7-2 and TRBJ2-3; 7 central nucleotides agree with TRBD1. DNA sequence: TGTGCCAGCAGCCCGGGACAGAGCACAGATACGCAGTATTTT. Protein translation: CASSPGQSTDTQYF.